These 3 T cell receptor beta chains came from one sample sequenced in a study of blood T cell repertoires in COVID-19. Using immunoSEQ multiplex PCR, the repertoire was profiled, and TCRdb retains in-frame clones only, with some absent. The sample lists approximately 440,000 clones, less than 95% occurring once. Input material: PBMCs or T cells enriched from blood (not recorded which). The receptors were gathered from a man aged 18 to 30 who had recovered from COVID-19.

The rearrangement uses TRBV2 and TRBJ1-4; D not resolved. Trimming took off 5 bases at V and 4 bases at J, with 5 bases between the two ends. The germline V gene encodes CDR1 SNHLY and CDR2 FYNNEI. This CDR3 contains 12 residues. The CDR3 is CASSFYNEKLFF. The CDR3 DNA follows: TGTGCCAGCAGTTTTTATAATGAAAAACTGTTTTTT.

The chain carries TRBV5-4 and TRBJ2-1; 10 bases align to TRBD2. Germline trimming cut 0 bases from V and 7 bases from J; bases unmatched to any gene: 7. From germline, CDR1 is SGHNT and CDR2 YYREEE (reference sequence). The CDR3 has 16 residues. The CDR3 reads CASSLAAGGHTNEQFF. CDR3 nucleotides: TGTGCCAGCAGCTTGGCAGCGGGGGGGCATACAAATGAGCAGTTCTTC.

This clone showed up just once. The V call is TRBV27, the J call TRBJ1-2; D is unresolved. Germline-derived CDR1 and CDR2 are MNHEY and SMNVEV (reference sequence). Trimming removed 0 bases from V and 0 bases from J, with 8 bases in between. CDR3 length equals 15 residues. CDR3 sequence reads: CASSLSITANYGYTF. The CDR3, as DNA: TGTGCCAGCAGTTTATCCATTACAGCTAACTATGGCTACACCTTC.